This T cell receptor beta chain was recorded in a study of T cells after yellow fever vaccination. The wider study: Fractions low in cell number were prepared with SMART-Seq v4 Ultra Low Input. Overall study results and limits: Booster sampling recovered most clones from primary vaccination (approximately 96% CD4, 88% CD8).

The ends were cut back, 3 bases at V and 2 bases at J, with 8 bases in the middle. This CDR3 is built from 13 residues. This clonotype has a count of ten or more. Its cognate antigen is unknown. As TCR cDNA was made by 5'RACE template switching, a universal primer site and UMIs were added. In TCRdb, the 5' RACE reads were re-called with MiXCR into one record per CDR3 protein. This repertoire shows fewer than 150,000 distinct CDR3 sequences, about 7.2% found once; its top ten account for 2.5% to 3%. The sequencing used CD4+ T cells sorted from PBMCs, collected about 41 days after the first yellow fever vaccination. The rearrangement links TRBV12-3 or TRBV12-4 to TRBJ2-7, with a tentative D call TRBD1 (6 bases). This receptor was identified in a man between 18 and 29 years old who received the YFV17D yellow fever vaccine. This CDR3 is CASSFRGAYEQYV. The CDR3, as DNA: TGTGCCAGCAGTTTCAGGGGAGCCTACGAGCAGTACGTC.